This T cell receptor (beta chain) was recorded in a study of CD8+ T cells in alopecia areata. For this clone: Its matching antigen is unknown.

Stated treatment: oral pan-JAK inhibitor, 5-10 mg twice daily. Separation by sorting yielded CD4+ and CD8+ T cells from PBMCs. CDR1 is SGHAT, CDR2 FQNNGV, per germline. Germline trimming cut 5 bases from V and 9 bases from J; bases unmatched to any gene: 10. The CDR3 covers 15 residues. Broader study findings: Just one nonresponder means the tie between baseline CD8+ expansion and response stays uncertain. Many expanded lesional clones remained in scalp and blood on tofacitinib.

Isolated RNA was reverse transcribed into cDNA used as the sequencing template. Sequenced by immunoSEQ multiplex PCR; TCRdb stores in-frame clones only, minus some. The sample carries 120,000 to 150,000 clones, 86% recorded once. The chain links TRBV11-2 to TRBJ2-1; 10 nucleotides match TRBD2. Sample: CD8+ T cells sorted from blood, taken at week 4, from a patient treated with tofacitinib. The receptor was isolated from a human donor with alopecia areata. The CDR3 sequence: CASSHSLAGVFEQFF. The CDR3 DNA reads TGTGCCAGCAGCCATTCCCTAGCGGGAGTGTTTGAGCAGTTCTTC.